The source of this T cell receptor (beta chain) is a study of post-analysis software for immune sequencing data. Background on the study: Some patients lacked subtype; others had relapsing-remitting, secondary progressive or progressive-relapsing disease. General observations from the study: The normalized Chao1 diversity of multiple sclerosis patients was significantly lower than that of controls. The five TRBV segments detected at higher frequency in patients than in controls included TRBV5-6, TRBV5-1 and TRBV20-1. Under the F measure, samples that were prepared in one batch clustered strongly together.

cDNA libraries of TCR beta carried unique molecular identifiers. When about 1 to 11 million T cells were used, they gave about 540,000 cDNA molecules. TCRdb itself ran the PCR reads through MiXCR, one entry per CDR3 protein. The sample contains 550,000 to 700,000 distinct CDR3 sequences, 44% of which appear only once. In germline, CDR1 is ENHRY, CDR2 SYGVKD. This CDR3 is 13 amino acids long. Trimming cost V 10 bases and J 7 bases, with 17 bases left between them. In its sample, this clonotype was seen a few times. Its target is not known. Sequenced sample: blood. The V and J genes are TRBV10-3 and TRBJ2-1; a possible D gene is TRBD1 (6 bases). This clonotype was sampled from a girl between 5 and 17 years old with multiple sclerosis. CDR3 sequence reads: CATAGVLFNEQFF. The CDR3 DNA reads as TGTGCCACGGCAGGGGTCTTGTTTAATGAGCAGTTCTTC.